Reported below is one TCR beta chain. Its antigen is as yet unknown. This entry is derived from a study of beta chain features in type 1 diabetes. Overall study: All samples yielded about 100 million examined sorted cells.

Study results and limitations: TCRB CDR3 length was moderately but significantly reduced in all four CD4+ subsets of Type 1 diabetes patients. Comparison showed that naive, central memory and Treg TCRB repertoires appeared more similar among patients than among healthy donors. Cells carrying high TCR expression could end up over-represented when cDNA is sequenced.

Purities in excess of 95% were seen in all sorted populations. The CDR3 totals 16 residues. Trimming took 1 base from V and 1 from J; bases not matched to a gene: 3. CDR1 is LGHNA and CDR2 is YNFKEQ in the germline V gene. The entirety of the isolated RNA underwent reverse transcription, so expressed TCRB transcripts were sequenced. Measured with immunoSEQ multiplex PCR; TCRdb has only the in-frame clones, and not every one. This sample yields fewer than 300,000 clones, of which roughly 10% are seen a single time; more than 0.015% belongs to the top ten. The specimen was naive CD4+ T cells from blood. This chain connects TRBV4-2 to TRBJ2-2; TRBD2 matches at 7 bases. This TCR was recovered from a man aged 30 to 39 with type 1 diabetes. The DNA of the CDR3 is TGTGCCAGCAGCCAAGTGGTAGCGGGGAACACCGGGGAGCTGTTTTTT. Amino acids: CASSQVVAGNTGELFF.